This T cell receptor beta chain was sequenced in a study of T cells in Graves' hyperthyroidism and ophthalmopathy. With respect to this clonotype: Its antigen is not identified.

Study-wide results and limits: Blood samples included most of the expanded thyroid clonotypes exceeding 0.001. A model of 13 V-J pairs discriminated ophthalmopathy from stable hyperthyroidism.

There were TCR beta CDR3 regions amplified from RNA transcripts. HTBI primers drove first-round RT-PCR of the TCR CDR3. TCRdb passed the multiplex PCR reads through MiXCR, listing each CDR3 protein once. The profile shows roughly 510,000 distinct CDR3 sequences, around 20% of them singletons. Losses at the gene ends were 4 bases for V and 3 bases for J; bases not matched to a gene: 5. The CDR3 has 15 residues. Sequences were obtained from blood. The sequence came from a man aged 18-30 years with Graves' hyperthyroidism. The J gene is TRBJ2-2, the V gene TRBV12-3 or TRBV12-4; the match to TRBD2 covers 7 bases. In nucleotides, the CDR3 is TGTGCCAGCAGTTACGGGGGGTTTTACACCGGGGAGCTGTTTTTT. It codes for CASSYGGFYTGELFF.